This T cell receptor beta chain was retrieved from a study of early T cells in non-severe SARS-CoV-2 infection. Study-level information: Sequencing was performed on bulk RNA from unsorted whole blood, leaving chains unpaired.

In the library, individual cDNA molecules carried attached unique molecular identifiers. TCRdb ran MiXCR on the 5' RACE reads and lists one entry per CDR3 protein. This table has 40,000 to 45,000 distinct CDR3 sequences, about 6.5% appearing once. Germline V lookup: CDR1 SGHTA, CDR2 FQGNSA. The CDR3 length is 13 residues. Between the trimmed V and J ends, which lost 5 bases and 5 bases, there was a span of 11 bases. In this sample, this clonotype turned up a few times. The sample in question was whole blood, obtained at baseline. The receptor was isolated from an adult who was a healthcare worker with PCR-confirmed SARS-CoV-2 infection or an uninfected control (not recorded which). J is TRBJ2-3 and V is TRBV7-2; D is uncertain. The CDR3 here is CASSPLYKDTQYF. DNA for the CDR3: TGTGCCAGCAGCCCACTTTATAAAGATACGCAGTATTTT.